A single sample gave rise to the 25 T cell receptor beta chains below, sequenced in a study of T cell repertoires in cytomegalovirus infection. MiXCR was run by TCRdb on the reads, yielding one entry per CDR3 protein. The data show approximately 120,000 distinct CDR3 sequences, more than 25% seen once. No antigens are known for them. The source material was CD8+ T cells from cultured PBMCs, sampled from culture after CMV antigen stimulation. These receptors all come from a human donor in good health (CMV status not recorded). Some clones in this sample may be carry-over from other donors' samples.

This clonotype was seen a few times. V gene TRBV7-2 combines with J gene TRBJ2-2; D remains ambiguous. CDR3 length: 12 amino acids. The V end was cut by 5 bases, the J end by 8 bases, with 9 bases between. Germline CDR1 reads SGHTA; CDR2 reads FQGNSA. The CDR3 DNA reads as TGTGCCAGCAGCCTCGGAGAAGGGGAGCTGTTTTTT. It codes for CASSLGEGELFF.

This clonotype was seen more than once but under ten times. This chain joins TRBV18 and TRBJ2-7; 12 nucleotides line up with TRBD1. The CDR3 spans 14 residues. The V gene end was trimmed by 8 bases and the J gene end by 6 bases; junction bases not matched to a gene: 8. CDR1 and CDR2 (germline): KGHSH, LQKENI. The CDR3 region is CASESGTGGSEQYF. In DNA, the CDR3 is TGTGCCAGCGAATCCGGGACAGGGGGCAGCGAGCAGTACTTC. Variable domain in full (rest from reference TRBV18 and TRBJ2-7): NAGVMQNPRHLVRRRGQEARLRCSPMKGHSHVYWYRQLPEEGLKFMVYLQKENIIDESGMPKERFSAEFPKEGPSILRIQQVVRGDSAAYFCASESGTGGSEQYFGPGTRLTVT.

Only a few counts were recorded for this clonotype. As DNA, the CDR3 is TGTGCCAGCAGTTACTCGGGAGGGGGGGGCCCCTACAATGAGCAGTTCTTC. This translates into CASSYSGGGGPYNEQFF. V gene TRBV6-6 combines with J gene TRBJ2-1; D is perhaps TRBD2 (7 bases). Germline CDR1 is MNHNY and CDR2 is SVGAGI (reference sequence). This CDR3 comprises 17 residues. Trimming cost V 0 bases and J 2 bases, with 14 bases left between them.

V gene TRBV4-1 combines with J gene TRBJ1-6; the D gene is possibly TRBD1 (5 bases). Germline V gene lookup returns CDR1 MGHRA and CDR2 YSYEKL. The CDR3 is 15 residues long. Trimming removed 1 base from V and 8 bases from J, with 12 bases in between. CDR3 sequence reads: CASSQGGVVYSPLHF. The CDR3 bases are TGCGCCAGCAGCCAAGGGGGGGTGGTTTATTCACCCCTCCACTTT.

This sequence joins TRBV28 and TRBJ1-5; D unresolved. The V and J ends lost 7 bases and 0 bases respectively, with 16 bases between them. The CDR3 runs to 16 residues. Germline loops: CDR1 MDHEN, CDR2 SYDVKM. The CDR3 coding sequence is TGTGCCAGCAATATGGTCCAGATTGATAGCAATCAGCCCCAGCATTTT. Translating it yields CASNMVQIDSNQPQHF.

The chain uses TRBV4-3 and TRBJ1-1; 8 bases are a match to TRBD1. The germline gives CDR1 LGHNA, CDR2 YSLEER. This CDR3 is built from 14 residues. With 3 bases clipped from V and 7 bases from J, the junction kept 7 bases outside the gene matches. CDR3 sequence: CASSHDRGSNEAFF. The DNA of the CDR3 is TGCGCCAGCAGCCATGACAGGGGCTCTAATGAAGCTTTCTTT.

The chain employs TRBV6-6 and TRBJ2-1; 10 positions agree with TRBD2. Germline-derived CDR1 and CDR2 are MNHNY and SVGAGI (reference sequence). The trim removed 2 bases at V and 4 bases at J, leaving 14 bases unmatched. CDR3 length equals 19 residues. The CDR3 is CASSYGFSALAGDYNEQFF. DNA of the CDR3: TGTGCCAGCAGTTACGGTTTTTCAGCGCTAGCGGGAGATTACAATGAGCAGTTCTTC.

The V call is TRBV6-6, the J call TRBJ1-1; D is unresolved. V dropped 3 bases and J dropped 1 base, with 12 bases sitting between them. This CDR3 contains 15 residues. Germline V lookup: CDR1 MNHNY, CDR2 SVGAGI (reference sequence). The CDR3: CASSYSVWENTEAFF. DNA for the CDR3: TGTGCCAGCAGTTATTCTGTCTGGGAGAACACTGAAGCTTTCTTT.

V usage is TRBV7-9 and J usage is TRBJ2-3, with 8 bases that match TRBD2. J gave up 2 bases and V 1 base, and 11 bases lay outside the gene matches. The CDR3 sequence is 18 residues long. Germline assignment: CDR1 SEHNR and CDR2 FQNEAQ (reference sequence). This chain's CDR3 is CASSLEGWRGALTDTQYF. CDR3 DNA: TGTGCCAGCAGCTTAGAAGGATGGCGGGGGGCTCTCACAGATACGCAGTATTTT.

A single count supports this clonotype. J is TRBJ2-1 and V is TRBV7-9; possible D gene TRBD2, 6 bases. CDR3 size: 16 residues. V lost 0 bases to trimming and J lost 6 bases, with 15 bases between them. In germline, CDR1 is SEHNR, CDR2 FQNEAQ (reference sequence). The CDR3 here is CASSLAFGGATNEQFF. DNA of the CDR3: TGTGCCAGCAGCTTAGCCTTTGGCGGGGCGACCAATGAGCAGTTCTTC.

This chain uses TRBV7-2 with TRBJ1-2; unclear D gene. Between the trimmed V and J ends, which lost 1 base and 4 bases, there was a span of 7 bases. Looked up from germline, CDR1 is SGHTA and CDR2 is FQGNSA. The CDR3 loop spans 13 amino acids. The chain's CDR3 is CASSLEGGYGYTF. CDR3 nucleotide sequence: TGTGCCAGCAGCTTAGAGGGTGGCTATGGCTACACCTTC.

This clonotype was recorded many times. The gene calls are TRBV12-3 or TRBV12-4 and TRBJ1-1; D gene ambiguous. This CDR3 is 13 amino acids long. With 3 bases removed from V and 4 bases from J, the gap between germline ends came to 9 bases. The chain's CDR3 is CASSFGVGTEAFF. As DNA, the CDR3 is TGTGCCAGCAGTTTTGGAGTCGGCACTGAAGCTTTCTTT.

This clonotype was detected only a few times. The J gene is TRBJ2-1, the V gene TRBV20-1; 9 bases map to TRBD2. The germline V gene encodes CDR1 DFQATT and CDR2 SNEGSKA (reference sequence). Trimming took 4 bases from V and 6 from J; bases not matched to a gene: 10. CDR3 length: 15 residues. The CDR3 coding sequence is TGCAGTGCTATAGGGGCTAGCGGGGCTGGCAATGAGCAGTTCTTC. It translates to CSAIGASGAGNEQFF.

V usage is TRBV6-5 and J usage is TRBJ1-2; D ambiguous. Germline CDR1 and CDR2: MNHEY and SVGAGI. Trimming pared 6 bases from V and 5 bases from J, leaving 13 bases between. This CDR3 comprises 13 residues. The CDR3 sequence is CASSPGALYGYTF. As DNA, the CDR3 is TGTGCCAGCAGCCCAGGAGCCCTTTATGGCTACACCTTC.

This clonotype was counted a few times. The CDR3 sequence: CASSSQGPADTEAFF. CDR3 bases: TGTGCCAGCAGCTCGCAGGGGCCCGCGGACACTGAAGCTTTCTTT. The chain employs TRBV7-6 and TRBJ1-1, with D possibly being TRBD1 (6 bases). Germline CDR1 reads SGHVS; CDR2 reads FNYEAQ. This CDR3 has 15 residues. V lost 4 bases, J lost 3 bases, and 15 bases lay in between.

V gene TRBV7-3 combines with J gene TRBJ2-6; 7 nucleotides agree with TRBD1. The V gene's germline CDR1 is SGHTA and CDR2 FQGTGA. With V trimmed by 4 bases and J by 0 bases, 3 bases remained unmatched. The CDR3 is made up of 16 amino acids. In DNA form, the CDR3 reads TGTGCCAGCAGCTCTAGGGACAGCTCTGGGGCCAACGTCCTGACTTTC. This encodes CASSSRDSSGANVLTF. The variable domain in full, with the rest retrieved from reference TRBV7-3 and TRBJ2-6, is GAGVSQTPSNKVTEKGKYVELRCDPISGHTALYWYRQSLGQGPEFLIYFQGTGAADDSGLPNDRFFAVRPEGSVSTLKIQRTERGDSAVYLCASSSRDSSGANVLTFGAGSRLTVL.

The rearrangement joins TRBV4-1 to TRBJ2-1, with a tentative D call TRBD2 (5 bases). V was trimmed by 0 bases and J by 6 bases, leaving 15 bases between them. The CDR3 runs 16 residues. Germline CDR1 and CDR2: MGHRA and YSYEKL. The CDR3 is CASSQDDTLSGNEQFF. The CDR3 bases are TGCGCCAGCAGCCAAGATGACACATTAAGCGGCAATGAGCAGTTCTTC.

J is TRBJ2-2 and V is TRBV29-1; no reliable D call. The CDR3 length is 13 residues. The V gene lost 2 bases and the J gene lost 1 base, with 5 bases spanning the gap. Per the germline V gene, CDR1 is SQVTM and CDR2 is ANQGSEA. CDR3 sequence reads: CSVEIVNTGELFF. The CDR3 region has the DNA TGCAGCGTTGAAATAGTGAACACCGGGGAGCTGTTTTTT.

J is TRBJ2-7 and V is TRBV7-9, with a tentative D call TRBD1 (6 bases). Germline-derived CDR1 and CDR2 are SEHNR and FQNEAQ (reference sequence). The CDR3 covers 13 residues. The germline V and J ends were trimmed by 4 bases and 6 bases, with 13 bases remaining between them. CDR3 amino acids: CASSSGQIGEQYF. CDR3 nucleotide sequence: TGTGCCAGCAGCTCTGGACAGATTGGCGAGCAGTACTTC.

The chain joins TRBV10-3 to TRBJ2-3; 7 bases map to TRBD2. V was pared by 4 bases and J by 0 bases, with 7 bases of the junction left unmatched. The CDR3 length is 16 residues. Germline CDR1 is ENHRY and CDR2 is SYGVKD. The CDR3 spells CAISGNGGGSTDTQYF. The CDR3 nucleotides are TGTGCCATCAGTGGAAATGGCGGGGGAAGCACAGATACGCAGTATTTT.

This clonotype has ten or more counts. The chain combines TRBV4-3 with TRBJ2-7; 7 bases match TRBD2. Trimming at V came to 3 bases and at J to 7 bases, leaving 12 bases not matched to a gene. CDR3 length equals 15 residues. Germline CDR1 LGHNA, CDR2 YSLEER. CDR3 sequence (DNA): TGCGCCAGCAGCCACTCACCCCCGGGGGGTAGTGAGCAGTACTTC. Translated: CASSHSPPGGSEQYF.

The genes are TRBV7-9 and TRBJ1-1; TRBD1 is a possible D gene (5 bases). This CDR3 contains 15 residues. Looked up from germline, CDR1 is SEHNR and CDR2 is FQNEAQ (reference sequence). V lost 1 base, J lost 5 bases, and 14 bases lay in between. For the CDR3, the DNA is TGTGCCAGCAGCTTAGTCGGCGGAAGGGGTACTGAAGCTTTCTTT. This codes for CASSLVGGRGTEAFF. The full variable domain, rest sourced from reference TRBV7-9 and TRBJ1-1, is DTGVSQNPRHKITKRGQNVTFRCDPISEHNRLYWYRQTLGQGPEFLTYFQNEAQLEKSRLLSDRFSAERPKGSFSTLEIQRTEQGDSAMYLCASSLVGGRGTEAFFGQGTRLTVV.

This clonotype was counted ten times or more. The chain combines TRBV12-3 or TRBV12-4 with TRBJ2-1; the D is unclear. The CDR3 is made up of 13 amino acids. The V gene lost 8 bases and the J gene lost 0 bases, with 8 bases spanning the gap. This CDR3 reads CASSSLSYNEQFF. The CDR3 coding sequence is TGTGCCAGCTCTTCACTCTCCTACAATGAGCAGTTCTTC.

The sample holds many counts of this clonotype. This chain uses TRBV7-9 with TRBJ1-6; possibly TRBD1 for D (6 bases). Germline V gene data show CDR1 as SEHNR and CDR2 as FQNEAQ (reference sequence). V lost 3 bases and J lost 9, with 9 bases in between. The CDR3 is 13 amino acids. This CDR3 is CASSLTGFSPLHF. The CDR3 DNA reads as TGTGCCAGCAGCTTGACAGGATTTTCACCCCTCCACTTT.

This clonotype was counted at least ten times. This chain links TRBV7-2 with TRBJ1-2; perhaps TRBD1 as D (6 bases). CDR1 and CDR2 (germline): SGHTA, FQGNSA. Trimming took off 5 bases at V and 4 bases at J, with 14 bases between the two ends. The CDR3 runs 14 residues. CDR3 nucleotides: TGTGCCAGCAGCCAAGGGGACACCGGCTATGGCTACACCTTC. Protein: CASSQGDTGYGYTF.